Each of the 9 T cell receptor beta chains below was sequenced from the same sample in a study of T cell responses to AZD1222 COVID-19 vaccine. Clones were read by immunoSEQ multiplex PCR, and TCRdb kept only the in-frame ones, dropping some. The sample carries over 100,000 clones, 75% to 95% recorded once. This sample comprised peripheral blood, obtained on day 0 of AZD1222 vaccination. These receptors were obtained from an adult in good health.

This clone appeared once. The V call is TRBV20-1, the J call TRBJ2-2, with D perhaps matching TRBD1 (5 bases). Germline assignment: CDR1 DFQATT and CDR2 SNEGSKA (reference sequence). The CDR3 has 13 residues. The V end was cut by 3 bases, the J end by 5 bases, with 10 bases between. The CDR3 here is CSASQGITGELFF. DNA for the CDR3: TGCAGTGCTAGTCAGGGAATTACCGGGGAGCTGTTTTTT.

The chain recombines TRBV27 with TRBJ2-3; D is ambiguous. V lost 4 bases to trimming and J lost 2 bases, with 7 bases between them. This CDR3 is built from 13 residues. From germline, CDR1 is MNHEY and CDR2 SMNVEV (reference sequence). The CDR3 nucleotides read TGTGCCAGCAGTTCCATCTACACAGATACGCAGTATTTT. This sequence encodes CASSSIYTDTQYF.

The rearrangement joins TRBV6-2 or TRBV6-3 to TRBJ1-5; 9 nucleotides match TRBD1. V lost 2 bases and J lost 4; bases outside the gene matches: 6. Looked up from germline, CDR1 is MNHEY and CDR2 is SVGEGT. The length of the CDR3 is 16 residues. CDR3 sequence: CASSYHGTGRNQPQHF. The CDR3 DNA is TGTGCCAGCAGTTACCATGGGACAGGGAGAAATCAGCCCCAGCATTTT.

The chain joins TRBV5-1 to TRBJ1-1, with D maybe TRBD1 (6 bases). V lost 4 bases and J 1 base, leaving 11 bases between the germline ends. CDR1 and CDR2 from the germline V gene are SGHRS and YFSETQ. The CDR3 extends over 14 amino acids. The CDR3 region is CASSGRGANTEAFF. The CDR3 DNA is TGCGCCAGCAGCGGACGGGGGGCGAACACTGAAGCTTTCTTT. The variable domain in full, with the rest retrieved from reference TRBV5-1 and TRBJ1-1, is KAGVTQTPRYLIKTRGQQVTLSCSPISGHRSVSWYQQTPGQGLQFLFEYFSETQRNKGNFPGRFSGRQFSNSRSEMNVSTLELGDSALYLCASSGRGANTEAFFGQGTRLTVV.

The CDR3 DNA sequence: TGTGCCAGCAGCCAAGGAGGGGCGAATTTTGGAAACACCATATATTTT. It translates to CASSQGGANFGNTIYF. The V and J genes are TRBV3-1 (or the pseudogene TRBV3-2) and TRBJ1-3, with D perhaps matching TRBD1 (5 bases). CDR1 and CDR2 (germline): LGHDT, YNNKEL (reference sequence). The CDR3 loop spans 16 amino acids. Trimming left V 1 base short and J 3 bases short, with 13 bases between.

The chain uses TRBV7-9 and TRBJ1-5; tentative D call: TRBD1 (5 bases). CDR3 length: 15 amino acids. The germline V gene encodes CDR1 SEHNR and CDR2 FQNEAQ (reference sequence). Trimming took off 1 base at V and 4 bases at J, with 11 bases between the two ends. In DNA, the CDR3 is TGTGCCAGCAGCTTAGGGGGGGACGGAAATCAGCCCCAGCATTTT. Residues: CASSLGGDGNQPQHF.

The DNA of the CDR3 is TGTGCCAGCAGCTTGGCGATGGGGCCACAAGAGACCCAGTACTTC. As protein: CASSLAMGPQETQYF. V gene TRBV5-4 combines with J gene TRBJ2-5; tentative D call: TRBD1 (5 bases). The CDR3 totals 15 residues. The germline V gene encodes CDR1 SGHNT and CDR2 YYREEE (reference sequence). Trimming shortened V by 0 bases and J by 2 bases, and 11 bases separated the two germline ends.

This clone has just a few counts. The genes are TRBV6-5 and TRBJ2-4; D is unresolved. The germline V gene encodes CDR1 MNHEY and CDR2 SVGAGI. The CDR3 runs 13 residues. Deletions cut 2 bases from V and 2 bases from J, with 4 bases between. The CDR3: CASSYGPKNIQYF. In nucleotides, the CDR3 is TGTGCCAGCAGTTACGGTCCCAAAAACATTCAGTACTTC.

V is TRBV6-2 or TRBV6-3 and J is TRBJ2-7, with TRBD1 as a possible D gene (5 bases). The length of the CDR3 is 13 residues. Trimming pared 8 bases from V and 2 bases from J, leaving 13 bases between. Germline assignment: CDR1 MNHEY and CDR2 SVGEGT. The CDR3 protein is CASRRQTPYEQYF. The DNA for the CDR3 is TGTGCCAGCCGCCGACAGACCCCCTACGAGCAGTACTTC.